The source of this TCR beta chain is a study of shared T cell receptors in the human thymus. The CDR3 spans 14 residues. The V and J ends lost 2 bases and 3 bases respectively, with 10 bases between them. The germline gives CDR1 MNHEY, CDR2 SVGAGI. TCRdb's table, derived via immunoSEQ multiplex PCR, lists solely in-frame clones and lacks some. The sample has roughly 660,000 clones; roughly 90% are singletons. The data also belong to a second study, concerning human thymus T cells. That investigation notes: Healthy Finnish infants undergoing corrective surgery for congenital heart defects were used as donors. Thymus specimens were resections from corrective heart surgery. Gene usage (both V and J) appeared biased in thymic and blood repertoires.

Sequenced material: thymocytes. The chain recombines TRBV6-5 with TRBJ1-1; D is unclear. The sequence derives from a boy in the first two years of life with a congenital heart defect. Here the CDR3 reads CASSYAGRYTEAFF. The DNA for the CDR3 is TGTGCCAGCAGTTACGCAGGCCGGTACACTGAAGCTTTCTTT.